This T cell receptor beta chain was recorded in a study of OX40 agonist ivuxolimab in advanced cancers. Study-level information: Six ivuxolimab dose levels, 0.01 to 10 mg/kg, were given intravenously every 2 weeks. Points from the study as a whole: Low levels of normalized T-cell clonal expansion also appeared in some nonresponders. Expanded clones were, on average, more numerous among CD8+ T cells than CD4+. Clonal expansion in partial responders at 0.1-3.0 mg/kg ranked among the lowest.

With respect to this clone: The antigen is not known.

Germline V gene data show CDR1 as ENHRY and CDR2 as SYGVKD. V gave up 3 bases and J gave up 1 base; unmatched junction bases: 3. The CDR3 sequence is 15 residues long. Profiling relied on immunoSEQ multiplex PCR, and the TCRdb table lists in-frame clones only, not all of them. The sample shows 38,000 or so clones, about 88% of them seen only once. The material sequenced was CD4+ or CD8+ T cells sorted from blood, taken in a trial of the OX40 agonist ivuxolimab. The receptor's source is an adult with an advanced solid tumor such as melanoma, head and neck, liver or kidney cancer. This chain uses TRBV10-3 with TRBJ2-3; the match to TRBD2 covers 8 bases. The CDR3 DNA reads TGTGCCATCAGTGAACCGACTAGCGGCACAGATACGCAGTATTTT. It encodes CAISEPTSGTDTQYF.